This T cell receptor beta chain was identified during a study of blood T cells in healthy people across ages. The study, taken as a whole, reports: Strong correlation linked observed beta diversity and percent naive T cells. Unknown donor CMV status possibly confounded expanded clonotype changes.

This clonotype was recorded once. Its target is unknown. Sample-barcoded 5' priming and a J-beta primer mix drove a second PCR of about 7 to 12 cycles. TCRdb redid the calling of the 5' RACE reads with MiXCR, one entry per CDR3 protein. The top ten hold over 5.5% of the sample, which has 1,500,000 or so distinct CDR3 sequences, almost 60% seen once. V was shortened by 6 bases and J by 0 bases, with 12 bases between the two germline ends. CDR1 is MNHEY, CDR2 SVGEGT, per germline. The CDR3 has 14 residues. The sample comprised blood. The chain carries TRBV6-2 or TRBV6-3 and TRBJ2-7; tentative D call: TRBD1 (6 bases). This TCR came from a man between 18 and 29 years old in good health. CDR3 region: CASRIYRDSYEQYF. CDR3 bases: TGTGCCAGCAGGATCTACAGGGACTCCTACGAGCAGTACTTC.